The 25 T cell receptor beta chains reported below all come from one sample, sequenced in a study of patients and donors after allogeneic stem cell transplantation. TCRdb independently ran MiXCR on the RT-PCR reads; one entry per CDR3 protein. The sample contains about 89,000 distinct CDR3 sequences, roughly 50% of which appear only once. Source material: blood, either unsorted or a sorted T cell fraction (not recorded which). Source of these receptors: a human donor who was either an allogeneic HSCT recipient or a stem cell or donor lymphocyte infusion donor (not recorded which). It is not recorded whose cells these are; they may come from a transplant donor.

This chain joins TRBV4-3 and TRBJ1-5; D is unclear. Trimming cost V 3 bases and J 7 bases, with 10 bases left between them. The CDR3 has 13 amino acids. Germline values: CDR1 LGHNA, CDR2 YSLEER. DNA for the CDR3: TGCGCCAGCAGCCAGATCCTCGGCCAGCCCCAGCATTTT. Translating it yields CASSQILGQPQHF.

In its sample, this clonotype was seen a few times. CDR3 in DNA: TGTGCCAGCAGCTCTCAAACAGGGTTGAACACTGAAGCTTTCTTT. Translated: CASSSQTGLNTEAFF. The chain links TRBV7-2 to TRBJ1-1; D is possibly TRBD1 (6 bases). Germline lookup yields CDR1 SGHTA and CDR2 FQGNSA. The V end was cut by 4 bases, the J end by 0 bases, with 12 bases between. The CDR3 extends over 15 amino acids.

This chain links TRBV29-1 with TRBJ1-2; no definite D call. V was pared by 5 bases and J by 2 bases, with 15 bases between. The CDR3 contains 14 residues. The germline gives CDR1 SQVTM, CDR2 ANQGSEA. CDR3 coding DNA: TGCAGCGTTTCAACGACAACTTCCAACTATGGCTACACCTTC. It codes for CSVSTTTSNYGYTF.

V gene TRBV7-9 combines with J gene TRBJ1-2; D is ambiguous. Germline V CDR1 and CDR2: SEHNR, FQNEAQ (reference sequence). Trimming removed 5 bases from V and 4 bases from J, with 8 bases in between. The CDR3 extends over 12 amino acids. CDR3 nucleotides: TGTGCCAGCAGCATTTTGGCCTATGGCTACACCTTC. Translating gives CASSILAYGYTF.

J is TRBJ1-6 and V is TRBV12-3 or TRBV12-4; D not resolved. CDR3 length: 13 residues. Trimming cost V 3 bases and J 4 bases, with 4 bases left between them. CDR3 in DNA: TGTGCCAGCAGTTTCAAGTATAATTCACCCCTCCACTTT. It translates to CASSFKYNSPLHF.

The chain is built from TRBV6-6 and TRBJ2-7; 7 bases line up with TRBD2. Germline V lookup: CDR1 MNHNY, CDR2 SVGAGI (reference sequence). CDR3 size: 14 residues. The trim removed 2 bases at V and 5 bases at J, leaving 6 bases unmatched. The CDR3 DNA reads TGTGCCAGCAGTTACGGGCGGGAGTACCACGAGCAGTACTTC. Protein: CASSYGREYHEQYF.

V usage is TRBV5-5 and J usage is TRBJ1-2, with 9 bases that match TRBD1. The CDR3 has 18 residues. V was clipped by 4 bases and J by 1 base; unmatched bases: 14. Germline V gene data show CDR1 as SGHKS and CDR2 as YYEKEE (reference sequence). The CDR3 region is CASSLPSRDRAINYGYTF. DNA of the CDR3: TGTGCCAGCAGCCTACCAAGCCGGGACAGGGCAATTAACTATGGCTACACCTTC. The whole variable domain, remainder taken from reference TRBV5-5 and TRBJ1-2, is DAGVTQSPTHLIKTRGQQVTLRCSPISGHKSVSWYQQVLGQGPQFIFQYYEKEERGRGNFPDRFSARQFPNYSSELNVNALLLGDSALYLCASSLPSRDRAINYGYTFGSGTRLTVV.

The table lists this clonotype with a count of one. At one end, the junction sequence differs from germline, possibly due to a read error. This chain connects TRBV20-1 to TRBJ1-2, with a weak D call TRBD1 (5 bases). CDR1 and CDR2 (germline): DFQATT, SNEGSKA (reference sequence). This CDR3 spans 11 amino acids. CDR3 DNA sequence: TGCAGTGCTAGCCCGACCCCACAGGCCCTCTTC. Its protein is CSASPTPQALF.

This clonotype was seen a single time. This chain uses TRBV28 with TRBJ1-5, with D possibly TRBD1 on 5 matching bases. The V gene lost 2 bases and the J gene lost 4 bases, with 12 bases spanning the gap. This CDR3 is 15 amino acids long. Germline V lookup: CDR1 MDHEN, CDR2 SYDVKM. In DNA, the CDR3 is TGTGCCAGCAGTTTAGCAGGGTCCCCTAATCAGCCCCAGCATTTT. Residues: CASSLAGSPNQPQHF.

The V gene is TRBV9, the J gene TRBJ1-5, with D possibly being TRBD1 (5 bases). CDR3 length equals 15 residues. Deletions cut 4 bases from V and 3 bases from J, with 14 bases between. From germline, CDR1 is SGDLS and CDR2 YYNGEE. The chain's CDR3 is CASSPFPGANQPQHF. The CDR3 bases are TGTGCCAGCAGCCCCTTTCCCGGGGCCAATCAGCCCCAGCATTTT.

This clonotype was counted a few times. The rearrangement uses TRBV6-2 or TRBV6-3 and TRBJ1-5, with a possible D match to TRBD1 (6 bases). The CDR3 contains 14 residues. Germline V lookup: CDR1 MNHEY, CDR2 SVGEGT. V gave up 6 bases and J gave up 3 bases, with 12 bases separating them. The CDR3 is CASSPRGSNQPQHF. The CDR3 region has the DNA TGTGCCAGCAGCCCAAGGGGGTCCAATCAGCCCCAGCATTTT.

By sample fraction, this clonotype is large. The chain links TRBV4-3 to TRBJ2-1; the match to TRBD2 covers 10 bases. The CDR3 is 15 residues long. Germline assignment: CDR1 LGHNA and CDR2 YSLEER. V dropped 2 bases and J dropped 8; count of bases not matched to a gene: 6. The CDR3 DNA reads as TGCGCCAGCAGCCAACTAGCGGGAGTTATAGATGAGCAGTTCTTC. It yields the protein CASSQLAGVIDEQFF.

V usage is TRBV7-6 and J usage is TRBJ1-4; 7 bases line up with TRBD1. The CDR3 is 16 residues long. In germline, CDR1 is SGHVS, CDR2 FNYEAQ. Unmatched junction bases numbered 3, after V lost 0 bases and J lost 2 bases. CDR3 protein: CASSLAGGGTNEKLFF. The CDR3 coding sequence is TGTGCCAGCAGCTTAGCTGGAGGGGGCACTAATGAAAAACTGTTTTTT. Full variable domain (missing parts from reference TRBV7-6 and TRBJ1-4): GAGVSQSPRYKVTKRGQDVALRCDPISGHVSLYWYRQALGQGPEFLTYFNYEAQQDKSGLPNDRFSAERPEGSISTLTIQRTEQRDSAMYRCASSLAGGGTNEKLFFGSGTQLSVL.

Here the CDR3 DNA reads TGCGCCAGCAGCCAGGCATACCGGGAGACAGAAGCTTTCTTT. Amino acids: CASSQAYRETEAFF. The chain carries TRBV4-1 and TRBJ1-1; D ambiguous. Trimming cost V 3 bases and J 8 bases, with 16 bases left between them. This CDR3 region has 14 residues. In germline, CDR1 is MGHRA, CDR2 YSYEKL.

This clonotype was counted between two and nine times. The rearrangement uses TRBV9 and TRBJ1-6; 9 bases align to TRBD1. Unmatched junction bases numbered 3, after V lost 3 bases and J lost 5 bases. CDR1 is SGDLS and CDR2 is YYNGEE in the germline V gene. This CDR3 has 15 amino acids. This CDR3 reads CASSAQGADNSPLHF. As DNA, the CDR3 is TGTGCCAGCAGCGCACAGGGGGCGGATAATTCACCCCTCCACTTT.

The count of this clonotype is one. This chain joins TRBV28 and TRBJ1-1, with D uncertain. Germline lookup yields CDR1 MDHEN and CDR2 SYDVKM. The V end was cut by 10 bases, the J end by 3 bases, with 9 bases between. CDR3 length: 11 amino acids. The CDR3 region is CATGGDTEAFF. In DNA, the CDR3 is TGTGCCACCGGAGGTGACACTGAAGCTTTCTTT.

There are a few counts of this clonotype. The chain links TRBV6-1 to TRBJ1-1; no definite D call. The CDR3 is 14 amino acids. Germline V lookup: CDR1 MNHNS, CDR2 SASEGT. With 6 bases removed from V and 0 bases from J, the gap between germline ends came to 11 bases. This CDR3 reads CASRGEVLNTEAFF. CDR3 bases: TGTGCCAGCAGGGGCGAGGTACTGAACACTGAAGCTTTCTTT.

The chain combines TRBV10-3 with TRBJ1-4; D gene unclear. CDR1 and CDR2 (germline): ENHRY, SYGVKD. Trimming left V 3 bases short and J 8 bases short, with 13 bases between. The CDR3 is made up of 14 amino acids. The CDR3 region has the DNA TGTGCCATCAGTGACCCCGGGGTAGACGAAAAACTGTTTTTT. Translating gives CAISDPGVDEKLFF.

V and J are TRBV4-1 and TRBJ1-3; D gene ambiguous. CDR1 MGHRA and CDR2 YSYEKL come from the germline V gene. CDR3 size: 17 residues. V was pared by 0 bases and J by 0 bases, with 12 bases between. In DNA, the CDR3 is TGCGCCAGCAGCCAAGACGAAGACCGGTACTCTGGAAACACCATATATTTT. Amino acid sequence: CASSQDEDRYSGNTIYF.

The rearrangement joins TRBV5-1 to TRBJ1-1; D call uncertain. V shed 2 bases and J shed 2 bases, with 7 bases lying between them. The CDR3 loop spans 13 amino acids. Per the germline V gene, CDR1 is SGHRS and CDR2 is YFSETQ. Here the CDR3 reads CASSFGQNTEAFF. Here the CDR3 DNA reads TGCGCCAGCAGCTTTGGGCAAAACACTGAAGCTTTCTTT.

Only one count was recorded for this clonotype. At one boundary the junction diverges from the germline segment, which might be a read error. The chain is built from TRBV5-1 and TRBJ1-2; D is unclear. CDR1 and CDR2 (germline): SGHRS, YFSETQ. The CDR3 loop spans 12 amino acids. CDR3 sequence (DNA): TGCGCCAGCAGCTTGAATGCGGATGGCTGCACCTTC. It yields the protein CASSLNADGCTF.

There are a few counts of this clonotype. The chain employs TRBV12-3 or TRBV12-4 and TRBJ1-5; 10 bases match TRBD1. The CDR3 extends over 15 amino acids. The trim removed 6 bases at V and 6 bases at J, leaving 8 bases unmatched. CDR3 loop: CASSFDRGPSQPQHF. The CDR3, as DNA: TGTGCCAGCAGCTTTGACAGGGGGCCAAGTCAGCCCCAGCATTTT.

CDR3 DNA sequence: TGTGCCAGCAGTTTACTAGTGACTAACTATGGCTACACCTTC. As protein: CASSLLVTNYGYTF. This chain links TRBV12-3 or TRBV12-4 with TRBJ1-2; D is unresolved. The length of the CDR3 is 14 residues. V was clipped by 2 bases and J by 0 bases, with 7 bases between them.

The chain links TRBV20-1 to TRBJ2-1, with unresolved D. This CDR3 has 15 residues. V gave up 3 bases and J gave up 5 bases, with 17 bases separating them. Germline V gives CDR1 DFQATT, CDR2 SNEGSKA (reference sequence). The CDR3 bases are TGCAGTGCTAGTACCCGGCTACTAAGAGACAATGAGCAGTTCTTC. It specifies CSASTRLLRDNEQFF.

Ten or more counts support this clonotype. This chain connects TRBV6-6 to TRBJ1-2, with D unresolved. The germline gives CDR1 MNHNY, CDR2 SVGAGI (reference sequence). The V end was cut by 8 bases, the J end by 3 bases, with 4 bases between. The CDR3 is made up of 10 amino acids. CDR3 in amino acids: CASQDYGYTF. The CDR3, as DNA: TGTGCCAGCCAGGACTATGGCTACACCTTC.